These 13 T cell receptor beta chains originate from one sample sequenced in a study of long-term antiretroviral therapy in people with HIV. The authors ran the immunoSEQ assay, v3.0, at survey level. Clones were sequenced by immunoSEQ multiplex PCR, and TCRdb holds only the in-frame ones, with some missing. The top ten hold roughly 6.6% of the sample, which has 20,000 to 25,000 clones, 81% seen once. The specimen was unsorted PBMCs, collected 1.5 years after starting antiretroviral therapy. The source is a man aged 25-45 years with HIV.

The chain joins TRBV7-9 to TRBJ1-4, with TRBD1 as a possible D gene (5 bases). This CDR3 has 18 residues. The ends were cut back, 5 bases at V and 1 base at J, with 20 bases in the middle. Germline V lookup: CDR1 SEHNR, CDR2 FQNEAQ (reference sequence). The CDR3, as DNA: TGTGCCAGCAGCCCCGGGAGGCAGGGTGTCGGAACTAATGAAAAACTGTTTTTT. Its translation: CASSPGRQGVGTNEKLFF. The full variable domain, with the rest looked up from reference TRBV7-9 and TRBJ1-4, is DTGVSQNPRHKITKRGQNVTFRCDPISEHNRLYWYRQTLGQGPEFLTYFQNEAQLEKSRLLSDRFSAERPKGSFSTLEIQRTEQGDSAMYLCASSPGRQGVGTNEKLFFGSGTQLSVL.

The CDR3 sequence: CASSPQGNYGYTF. CDR3 DNA sequence: TGTGCCAGTAGTCCGCAGGGGAACTATGGCTACACCTTC. The chain joins TRBV19 to TRBJ1-2; D might be TRBD1 (6 bases). The CDR3 loop spans 13 amino acids. CDR1 LNHDA and CDR2 SQIVND come from the germline V gene (reference sequence). The germline V and J ends were trimmed by 5 bases and 2 bases, with 9 bases remaining between them.

The chain couples TRBV10-3 to TRBJ1-2; 10 nucleotides line up with TRBD1. V shed 4 bases and J 4 bases; nucleotides not matched to a gene: 3. The CDR3 covers 14 residues. Looked up from germline, CDR1 is ENHRY and CDR2 is SYGVKD. The CDR3 loop reads CAISGGTGVYGYTF. The CDR3, as DNA: TGTGCCATCAGTGGCGGGACAGGGGTCTATGGCTACACCTTC.

The V gene is TRBV2, the J gene TRBJ1-1; the match to TRBD1 covers 9 bases. This CDR3 has 15 residues. The V segment lost 4 bases and the J segment 1 base; nucleotides outside the gene matches: 4. Germline V gives CDR1 SNHLY, CDR2 FYNNEI. The CDR3 DNA reads TGTGCCAGCAGTGGACAGGGGGAGCGGAACACTGAAGCTTTCTTT. This codes for CASSGQGERNTEAFF.

V and J are TRBV7-8 and TRBJ2-5; TRBD2 might be the D (5 bases). There are 15 residues in the CDR3. Germline loops: CDR1 SGHVS, CDR2 FQNEAQ. Trimming took off 5 bases at V and 1 base at J, with 14 bases between the two ends. CDR3 sequence (DNA): TGTGCCAGCAGCGGCGGCGTGGGAGCCCAAGAGACCCAGTACTTC. It yields the protein CASSGGVGAQETQYF.

The rearrangement links TRBV4-1 to TRBJ1-4; D gene ambiguous. CDR3 size: 14 residues. The V end lost 0 bases, the J end lost 8 bases, and 10 bases lay between the germline ends. Germline V gives CDR1 MGHRA, CDR2 YSYEKL. The chain's CDR3 is CASSQETADEKLFF. CDR3 sequence (DNA): TGCGCCAGCAGCCAAGAAACGGCAGACGAAAAACTGTTTTTT.

The V gene is TRBV6-5, the J gene TRBJ2-5; TRBD1 agrees at 7 bases. Germline V CDR1 and CDR2: MNHEY, SVGAGI. V shed 2 bases and J 5 bases; nucleotides not matched to a gene: 2. The CDR3 spans 13 residues. The chain's CDR3 is CASSYDRAETQYF. The CDR3, as DNA: TGTGCCAGCAGTTACGACAGGGCGGAGACCCAGTACTTC.

V is TRBV7-3 and J is TRBJ2-3; D is unresolved. Trimming pared 2 bases from V and 1 base from J, leaving 7 bases between. The CDR3 loop spans 14 amino acids. From germline, CDR1 is SGHTA and CDR2 FQGTGA. The CDR3 region has the DNA TGTGCCAGCAGCTTAGGGCAGGGCACAGATACGCAGTATTTT. Its protein is CASSLGQGTDTQYF. The full variable domain, with the rest looked up from reference TRBV7-3 and TRBJ2-3, is GAGVSQTPSNKVTEKGKYVELRCDPISGHTALYWYRQSLGQGPEFLIYFQGTGAADDSGLPNDRFFAVRPEGSVSTLKIQRTERGDSAVYLCASSLGQGTDTQYFGPGTRLTVL.

CDR3: CATNGGALGTEAFF. Here the CDR3 DNA reads TGTGCCACGAATGGTGGGGCCCTCGGGACTGAAGCTTTCTTT. The rearrangement uses TRBV10-3 and TRBJ1-1; TRBD1 might be the D (5 bases). Trimming took 10 bases from V and 5 from J, leaving 20 bases between them. The germline V gene has CDR1 ENHRY and CDR2 SYGVKD. There are 14 residues in the CDR3.

The chain employs TRBV28 and TRBJ2-7; a weak D match, TRBD1 (5 bases). Trimming cost V 5 bases and J 6 bases, with 11 bases left between them. There are 12 residues in the CDR3. Germline-derived CDR1 and CDR2 are MDHEN and SYDVKM. DNA of the CDR3: TGTGCCAGCAGTAAAGACAGCCTCGAGCAGTACTTC. Protein product: CASSKDSLEQYF.

This chain's CDR3 is CASSFSGDRNEKLFF. The CDR3 nucleotides are TGTGCCAGCAGTTTTTCGGGGGACCGTAATGAAAAACTGTTTTTT. The genes are TRBV27 and TRBJ1-4; D perhaps matches TRBD1 (5 bases). The CDR3 has 15 amino acids. The germline V gene encodes CDR1 MNHEY and CDR2 SMNVEV (reference sequence). V dropped 3 bases and J dropped 4 bases, with 12 bases sitting between them.

This chain connects TRBV4-3 to TRBJ2-7; D is possibly TRBD2 (6 bases). CDR1 is LGHNA, CDR2 YSLEER, per germline. With 0 bases removed from V and 5 bases from J, the gap between germline ends came to 17 bases. The CDR3 covers 16 residues. The CDR3 DNA sequence: TGCGCCAGCAGCCAAGATGGAAGGAGGGGACTTCACGAGCAGTACTTC. This encodes CASSQDGRRGLHEQYF.

The chain couples TRBV6-5 to TRBJ1-1; D gene uncertain. The V gene's germline CDR1 is MNHEY and CDR2 SVGAGI. The length of the CDR3 is 15 residues. The V and J ends lost 0 bases and 6 bases respectively, with 14 bases between them. CDR3 sequence: CASSYSKPGTAEAFF. Written as DNA, the CDR3 is TGTGCCAGCAGTTACTCGAAACCGGGCACCGCTGAAGCTTTCTTT.